Given below is one T cell receptor (beta chain) in context. Splitting the CD4+ cells yielded a CD45RA+ naive subset and a CD45RA-negative memory subset. Germline V gives CDR1 SNHLY, CDR2 FYNNEI. The length of the CDR3 is 16 residues. The V gene end was trimmed by 6 bases and the J gene end by 3 bases; junction bases not matched to a gene: 12. These data come from a study of shared clonotypes between healthy human individuals. Turning to the study itself: There were three CD4 naive, three CD4 memory, two CD8 naive and one CD8 memory plates per donor.

The repertoire was sequenced with immunoSEQ multiplex PCR; TCRdb's copy has only in-frame clones and lacks some. Of 2.3 million or so clones listed, roughly 93% were seen once; the top ten hold 0.39%. The sequence derives from a man between 18 and 29 years old in good health. Some clones in this sample may be carry-over from other donors' samples. This chain connects TRBV2 to TRBJ2-3, with TRBD2 identical over 7 bases. Sequencing was done on a sample of naive CD4+ T cells from PBMCs. Subset in this sample: CD45RA+ positively selected. The CDR3 coding sequence is TGTGCCAGCAGGAACTTGGCGGGGAGGGGAACAGATACGCAGTATTTT. It encodes CASRNLAGRGTDTQYF.